Presented here are 9 T cell receptor beta chains from one specimen sequenced in a study of blood T cell repertoires in COVID-19. The protocol was immunoSEQ multiplex PCR, while the TCRdb copy is restricted to in-frame clones and leaves out a portion. The top ten hold approximately 19% of the sample, which has approximately 190,000 clones, under 90% seen once. Sequences were obtained from peripheral blood. The receptor set was obtained from a human donor in a cohort sampled during active COVID-19.

The V and J genes are TRBV7-8 and TRBJ2-1; TRBD2 matches 7 bases. V gave up 2 bases and J gave up 0 bases; unmatched junction bases: 7. From germline, CDR1 is SGHVS and CDR2 FQNEAQ. The CDR3 is 17 residues long. This CDR3 is CASSLRLADYSYNEQFF. DNA of the CDR3: TGTGCCAGCAGCTTAAGGCTAGCGGATTACTCCTACAATGAGCAGTTCTTC.

The chain carries TRBV28 and TRBJ1-5; maybe TRBD1 (5 bases). The CDR3 runs to 17 residues. Germline V gene lookup returns CDR1 MDHEN and CDR2 SYDVKM. V was cut by 1 base and J by 4 bases, with 17 bases left in between. The CDR3 DNA follows: TGTGCCAGCAGTTTATCGCAGGGCGCAATAATTAATCAGCCCCAGCATTTT. It codes for CASSLSQGAIINQPQHF.

This sequence joins TRBV6-6 and TRBJ1-3; unclear D gene. Germline V gives CDR1 MNHNY, CDR2 SVGAGI (reference sequence). The CDR3 is 14 amino acids. V dropped 6 bases and J dropped 6 bases, with 15 bases sitting between them. CDR3: CASRVPAPENTIYF. The CDR3 bases are TGTGCCAGCAGGGTCCCCGCCCCAGAAAACACCATATATTTT.

This chain joins TRBV7-8 and TRBJ2-7; D uncertain. The CDR3 has 13 amino acids. The germline gives CDR1 SGHVS, CDR2 FQNEAQ. The germline V and J ends were trimmed by 5 bases and 3 bases, with 11 bases remaining between them. The CDR3 sequence is CASSDRVSYEQYF. CDR3 nucleotides: TGTGCCAGCAGCGACCGGGTAAGCTACGAGCAGTACTTC.

This clone was recorded only once. The chain employs TRBV6-5 and TRBJ1-2; D is possibly TRBD1 (6 bases). V lost 2 bases, J lost 4 bases, and 11 bases lay in between. Germline values: CDR1 MNHEY, CDR2 SVGAGI. The CDR3 extends over 14 amino acids. The CDR3 DNA sequence: TGTGCCAGCAGTTACCACCCGACAGGCTATGGCTACACCTTC. Translation: CASSYHPTGYGYTF.

The chain joins TRBV28 to TRBJ1-1, with TRBD1 matching 7 bases. The V segment lost 6 bases and the J segment 0 bases; nucleotides outside the gene matches: 4. The germline CDR1 and CDR2 sequences are MDHEN and SYDVKM. The CDR3 covers 14 residues. CDR3 bases: TGTGCCAGCAGGTGGGGACAGCTGAACACTGAAGCTTTCTTT. Its protein is CASRWGQLNTEAFF.

The V and J genes are TRBV11-3 and TRBJ1-6; D is undetermined. Trimming cost V 0 bases and J 9 bases, with 6 bases left between them. The CDR3 extends over 13 amino acids. Germline assignment: CDR1 SGHNT and CDR2 YENEEA. CDR3 sequence (DNA): TGTGCCAGCAGCTTAGATCTCGTTTCACCCCTCCACTTT. It encodes CASSLDLVSPLHF.

This sequence joins TRBV7-9 and TRBJ1-2; D gene ambiguous. Germline CDR1 SEHNR, CDR2 FQNEAQ (reference sequence). Trimming took off 4 bases at V and 7 bases at J, with 7 bases between the two ends. This CDR3 is 11 amino acids long. CDR3 loop: CASSSGVGYTF. For the CDR3, the DNA is TGTGCCAGCAGCTCCGGGGTTGGCTACACCTTC.

This chain joins TRBV5-1 and TRBJ2-2; D perhaps matches TRBD1 (5 bases). The V end lost 0 bases, the J end lost 0 bases, and 9 bases lay between the germline ends. The CDR3 is 16 amino acids. Germline CDR1 and CDR2: SGHRS and YFSETQ. DNA of the CDR3: TGCGCCAGCAGCTTGGTTGCAGGGCCGAACACCGGGGAGCTGTTTTTT. Its protein product is CASSLVAGPNTGELFF.